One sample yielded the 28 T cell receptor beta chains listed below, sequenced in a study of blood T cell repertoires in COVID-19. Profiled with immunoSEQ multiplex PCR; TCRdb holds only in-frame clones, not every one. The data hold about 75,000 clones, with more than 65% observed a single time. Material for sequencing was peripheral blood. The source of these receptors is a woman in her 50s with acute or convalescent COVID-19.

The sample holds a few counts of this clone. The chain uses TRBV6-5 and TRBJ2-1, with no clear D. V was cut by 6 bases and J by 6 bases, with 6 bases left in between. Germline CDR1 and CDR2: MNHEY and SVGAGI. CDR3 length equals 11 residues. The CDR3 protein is CASRQSNEQFF. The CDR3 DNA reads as TGTGCCAGCAGACAATCCAATGAGCAGTTCTTC.

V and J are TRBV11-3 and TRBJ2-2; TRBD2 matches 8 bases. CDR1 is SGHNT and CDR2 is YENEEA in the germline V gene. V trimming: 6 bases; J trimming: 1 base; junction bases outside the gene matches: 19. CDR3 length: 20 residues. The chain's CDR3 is CASSLTEGPTAGGNTGELFF. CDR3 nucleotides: TGTGCCAGCAGTCTCACTGAGGGGCCGACGGCGGGAGGGAACACCGGGGAGCTGTTTTTT. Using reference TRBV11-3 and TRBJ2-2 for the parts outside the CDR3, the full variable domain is EAGVVQSPRYKIIEKKQPVAFWCNPISGHNTLYWYLQNLGQGPELLIRYENEEAVDDSQLPKDRFSAERLKGVDSTLKIQPAELGDSAVYLCASSLTEGPTAGGNTGELFFGEGSRLTVL.

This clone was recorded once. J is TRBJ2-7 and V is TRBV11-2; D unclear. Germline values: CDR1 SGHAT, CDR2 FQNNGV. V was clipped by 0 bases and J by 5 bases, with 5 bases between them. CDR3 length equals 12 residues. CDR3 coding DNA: TGTGCCAGCAGCTTAGAGGCAGACGAGCAGTACTTC. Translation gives CASSLEADEQYF.

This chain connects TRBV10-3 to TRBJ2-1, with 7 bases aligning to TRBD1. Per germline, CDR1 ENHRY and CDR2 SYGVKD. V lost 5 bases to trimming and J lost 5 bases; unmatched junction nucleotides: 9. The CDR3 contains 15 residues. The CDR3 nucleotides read TGTGCCATCAGTACCTCCCTCGGGACAGACAATGAGCAGTTCTTC. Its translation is CAISTSLGTDNEQFF.

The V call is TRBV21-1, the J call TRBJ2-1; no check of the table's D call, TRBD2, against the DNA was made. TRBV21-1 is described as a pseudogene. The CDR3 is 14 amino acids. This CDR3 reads CASNKGREGTEQFF. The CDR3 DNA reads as TGTGCCAGCAATAAGGGGCGGGAGGGCACTGAGCAGTTCTTC.

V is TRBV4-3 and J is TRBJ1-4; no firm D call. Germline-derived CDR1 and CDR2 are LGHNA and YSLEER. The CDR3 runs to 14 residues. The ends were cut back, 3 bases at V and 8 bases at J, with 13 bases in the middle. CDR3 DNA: TGCGCCAGCAGCCATGGAGGCCACTTGGAAAAACTGTTTTTT. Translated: CASSHGGHLEKLFF.

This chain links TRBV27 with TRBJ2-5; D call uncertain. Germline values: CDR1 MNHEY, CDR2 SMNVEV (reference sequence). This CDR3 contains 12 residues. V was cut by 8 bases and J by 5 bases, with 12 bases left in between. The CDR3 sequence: CASAYLGETQYF. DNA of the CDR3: TGTGCCAGCGCTTACCTCGGGGAGACCCAGTACTTC.

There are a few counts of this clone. CDR3 DNA: TGTGCCAGCAGTTACCCCCGGGGGGCGGGGGTGCCCCAGGGGCAGTTCTTC. Translation: CASSYPRGAGVPQGQFF. This rearrangement joins TRBV6-2 or TRBV6-3 to TRBJ2-1; perhaps TRBD2 as D (7 bases). Germline V gene lookup returns CDR1 MNHEY and CDR2 SVGEGT. The CDR3 loop spans 17 amino acids. With 2 bases removed from V and 12 bases from J, the gap between germline ends came to 26 bases.

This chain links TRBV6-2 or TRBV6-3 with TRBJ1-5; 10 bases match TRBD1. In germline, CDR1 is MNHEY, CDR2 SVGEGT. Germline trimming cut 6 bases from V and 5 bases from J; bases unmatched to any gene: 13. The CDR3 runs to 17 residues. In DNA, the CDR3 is TGTGCCAGCAGCGAGGGACAGGGGTCGGGCTTTTATCAGCCCCAGCATTTT. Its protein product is CASSEGQGSGFYQPQHF.

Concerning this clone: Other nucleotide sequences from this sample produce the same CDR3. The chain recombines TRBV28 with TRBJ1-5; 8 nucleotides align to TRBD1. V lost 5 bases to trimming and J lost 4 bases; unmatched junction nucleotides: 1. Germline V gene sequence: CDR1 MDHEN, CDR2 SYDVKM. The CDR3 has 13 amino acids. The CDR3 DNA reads TGTGCCAGCAGTGACAGGGGAAATCAGCCCCAGCATTTT. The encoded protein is CASSDRGNQPQHF.

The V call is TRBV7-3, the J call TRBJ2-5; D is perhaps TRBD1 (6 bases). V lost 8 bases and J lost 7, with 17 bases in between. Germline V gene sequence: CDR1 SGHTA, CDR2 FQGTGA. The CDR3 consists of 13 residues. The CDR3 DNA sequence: TGTGCCAGCGCATCGGACAGAGGGCGGACCCAGTACTTC. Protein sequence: CASASDRGRTQYF.

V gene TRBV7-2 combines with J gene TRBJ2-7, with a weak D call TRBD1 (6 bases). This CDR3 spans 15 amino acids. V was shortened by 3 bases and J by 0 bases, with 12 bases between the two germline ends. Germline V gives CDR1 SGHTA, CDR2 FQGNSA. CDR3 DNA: TGTGCCAGCAGCTTTCAACAGGGCTACTCCTACGAGCAGTACTTC. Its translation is CASSFQQGYSYEQYF.

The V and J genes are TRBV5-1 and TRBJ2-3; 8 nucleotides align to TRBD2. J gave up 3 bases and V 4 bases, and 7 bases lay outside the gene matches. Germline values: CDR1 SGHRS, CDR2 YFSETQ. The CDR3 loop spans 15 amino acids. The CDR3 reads CASSNRAGVTDTQYF. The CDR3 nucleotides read TGCGCCAGCAGCAATAGAGCGGGAGTGACAGATACGCAGTATTTT.

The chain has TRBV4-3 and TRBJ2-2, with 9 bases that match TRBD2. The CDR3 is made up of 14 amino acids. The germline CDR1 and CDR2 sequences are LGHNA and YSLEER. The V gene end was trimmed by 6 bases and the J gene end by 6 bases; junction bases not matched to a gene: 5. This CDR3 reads CASSWREGAGELFF. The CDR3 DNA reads TGCGCCAGCAGTTGGCGGGAGGGGGCCGGGGAGCTGTTTTTT.

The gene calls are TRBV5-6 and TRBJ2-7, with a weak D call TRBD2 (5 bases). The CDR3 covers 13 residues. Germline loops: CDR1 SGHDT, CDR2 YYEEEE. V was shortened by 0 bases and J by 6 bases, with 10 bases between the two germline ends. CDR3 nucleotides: TGTGCCAGCAGCTTGGCCTCGGGGAGCGAGCAGTACTTC. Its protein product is CASSLASGSEQYF.

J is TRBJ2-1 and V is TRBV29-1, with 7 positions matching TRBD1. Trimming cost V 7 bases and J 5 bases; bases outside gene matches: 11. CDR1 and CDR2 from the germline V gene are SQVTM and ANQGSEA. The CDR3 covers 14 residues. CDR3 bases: TGCAGCGCCACAAGGGGGCTCCACCACAATGAGCAGTTCTTC. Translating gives CSATRGLHHNEQFF.

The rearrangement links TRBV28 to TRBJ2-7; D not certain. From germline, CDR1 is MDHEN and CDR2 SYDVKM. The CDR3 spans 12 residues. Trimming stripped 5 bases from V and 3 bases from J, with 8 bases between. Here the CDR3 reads CASSPGFYEQYF. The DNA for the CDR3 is TGTGCCAGCAGTCCCGGGTTCTACGAGCAGTACTTC.

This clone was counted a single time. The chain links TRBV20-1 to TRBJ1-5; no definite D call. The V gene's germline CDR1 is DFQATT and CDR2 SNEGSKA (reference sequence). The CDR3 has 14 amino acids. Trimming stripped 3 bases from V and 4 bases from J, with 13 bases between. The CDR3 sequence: CSASGPSGNQPQHF. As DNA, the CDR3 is TGCAGTGCTAGTGGGCCCTCGGGTAATCAGCCCCAGCATTTT.

The DNA of the CDR3 is TGTGCCAGTAGTCCCGAGCCGAATGAAAAACTGTTTTTT. This encodes CASSPEPNEKLFF. The rearrangement links TRBV19 to TRBJ1-4, with D hard to call. Germline CDR1 LNHDA, CDR2 SQIVND (reference sequence). The germline V and J ends were trimmed by 5 bases and 5 bases, with 9 bases remaining between them. The CDR3 has 13 amino acids.

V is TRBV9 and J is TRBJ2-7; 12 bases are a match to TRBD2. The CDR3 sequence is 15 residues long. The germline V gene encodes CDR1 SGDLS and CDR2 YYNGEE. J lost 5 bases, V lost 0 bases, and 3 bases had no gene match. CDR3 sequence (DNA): TGTGCCAGCAGCGTAGGACTAGCGGGAGCACACGAGCAGTACTTC. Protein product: CASSVGLAGAHEQYF.

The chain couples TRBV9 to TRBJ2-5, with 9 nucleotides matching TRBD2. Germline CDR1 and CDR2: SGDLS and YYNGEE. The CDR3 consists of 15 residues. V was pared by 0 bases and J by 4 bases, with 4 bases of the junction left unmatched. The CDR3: CASSVGLAVGETQYF. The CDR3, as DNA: TGTGCCAGCAGCGTAGGACTAGCGGTGGGAGAGACCCAGTACTTC.

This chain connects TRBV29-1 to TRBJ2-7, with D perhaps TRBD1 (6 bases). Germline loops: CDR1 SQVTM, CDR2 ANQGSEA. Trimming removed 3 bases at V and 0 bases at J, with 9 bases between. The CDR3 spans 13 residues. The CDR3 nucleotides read TGCAGCGTTGAGGGACAATTCTCCTACGAGCAGTACTTC. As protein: CSVEGQFSYEQYF.

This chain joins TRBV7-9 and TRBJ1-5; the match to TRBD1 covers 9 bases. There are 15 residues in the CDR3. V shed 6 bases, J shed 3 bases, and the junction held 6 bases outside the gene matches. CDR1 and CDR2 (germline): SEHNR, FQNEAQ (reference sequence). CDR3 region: CASSTGQGNNQPQHF. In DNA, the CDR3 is TGTGCCAGCAGTACGGGACAGGGAAACAATCAGCCCCAGCATTTT.

CDR3 loop: CASRGQAVAGNEQFF. The CDR3 DNA reads TGTGCCAGCAGGGGACAGGCCGTGGCGGGCAATGAGCAGTTCTTC. This chain connects TRBV11-2 to TRBJ2-1; 8 bases agree with TRBD1. V gave up 6 bases and J gave up 6 bases; unmatched junction bases: 10. There are 15 residues in the CDR3. The germline V gene encodes CDR1 SGHAT and CDR2 FQNNGV.

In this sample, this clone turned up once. CDR3 sequence: CSGWDSHYEQYF. CDR3 bases: TGCAGCGGGTGGGACAGCCACTACGAGCAGTACTTC. The chain uses TRBV29-1 and TRBJ2-7; TRBD1 aligns across 7 bases. The V gene end was trimmed by 7 bases and the J gene end by 3 bases; junction bases not matched to a gene: 6. This CDR3 region has 12 residues. Germline loops: CDR1 SQVTM, CDR2 ANQGSEA.

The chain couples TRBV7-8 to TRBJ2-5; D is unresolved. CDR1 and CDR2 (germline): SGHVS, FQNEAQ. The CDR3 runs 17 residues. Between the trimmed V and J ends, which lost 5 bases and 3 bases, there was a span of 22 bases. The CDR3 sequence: CASSPEVLSVGEETQYF. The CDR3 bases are TGTGCCAGCAGCCCAGAAGTGTTGTCTGTAGGAGAAGAGACCCAGTACTTC.

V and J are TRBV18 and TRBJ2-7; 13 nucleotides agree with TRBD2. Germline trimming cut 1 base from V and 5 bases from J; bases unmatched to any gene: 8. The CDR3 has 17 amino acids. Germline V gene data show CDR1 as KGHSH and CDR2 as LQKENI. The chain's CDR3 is CASSPLSTSGRPDEQYF. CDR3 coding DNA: TGTGCCAGCTCACCACTATCGACTAGCGGGAGGCCGGACGAGCAGTACTTC.

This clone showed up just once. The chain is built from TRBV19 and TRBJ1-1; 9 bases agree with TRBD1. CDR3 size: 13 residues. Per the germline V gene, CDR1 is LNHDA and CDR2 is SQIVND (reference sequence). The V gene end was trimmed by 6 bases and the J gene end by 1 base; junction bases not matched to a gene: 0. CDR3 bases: TGTGCCAGTAGGGGACAGGGGAACACTGAAGCTTTCTTT. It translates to CASRGQGNTEAFF.